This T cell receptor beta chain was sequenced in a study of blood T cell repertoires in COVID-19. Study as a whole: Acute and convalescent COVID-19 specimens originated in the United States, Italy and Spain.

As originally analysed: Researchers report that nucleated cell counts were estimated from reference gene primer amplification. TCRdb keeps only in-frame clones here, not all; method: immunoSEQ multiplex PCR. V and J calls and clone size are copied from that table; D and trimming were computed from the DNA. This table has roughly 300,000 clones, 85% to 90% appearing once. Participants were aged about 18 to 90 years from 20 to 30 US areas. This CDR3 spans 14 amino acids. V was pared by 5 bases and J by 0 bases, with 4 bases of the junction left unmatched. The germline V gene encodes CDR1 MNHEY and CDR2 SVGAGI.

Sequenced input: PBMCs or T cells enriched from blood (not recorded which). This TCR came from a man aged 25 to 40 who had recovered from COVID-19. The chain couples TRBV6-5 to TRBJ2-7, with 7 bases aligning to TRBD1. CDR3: CASSPGTVSYEQYF. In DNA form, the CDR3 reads TGTGCCAGCAGTCCGGGGACAGTCTCCTACGAGCAGTACTTC.